These 4 T cell receptor beta chains were sequenced from one sample in a study of cytomegalovirus exposure and HLA in healthy donors. PCR employed 60 Vbeta and 13 Jbeta primers. The data were produced by immunoSEQ multiplex PCR, yet TCRdb's version contains in-frame clones alone and is incomplete. The table records about 140,000 clones, around 79% of them present only once. The sequencing input was PBMCs. The receptors were sampled from a woman in her thirties or forties in good health and CMV-seronegative.

This clone has only a few counts. V and J are TRBV7-2 and TRBJ1-2, with 10 bases fitting TRBD1. The CDR3 sequence is 15 residues long. Germline trimming cut 5 bases from V and 8 bases from J; bases unmatched to any gene: 11. CDR1 is SGHTA and CDR2 is FQGNSA in the germline V gene. This CDR3 is CASSGPRQGAGGYTF. The CDR3 nucleotides read TGTGCCAGCAGCGGTCCGCGACAGGGGGCTGGCGGCTACACCTTC.

This clone showed up just once. The chain has TRBV5-6 and TRBJ1-4; D is ambiguous. CDR3 size: 14 residues. V lost 4 bases and J 2 bases, leaving 9 bases between the germline ends. CDR1 and CDR2 from the germline V gene are SGHDT and YYEEEE. The CDR3 loop reads CASSLRITNEKLFF. The DNA of the CDR3 is TGTGCCAGCAGCCTGCGGATTACTAATGAAAAACTGTTTTTT.

This chain joins TRBV7-2 and TRBJ1-4; D gene uncertain. Trimming pared 4 bases from V and 0 bases from J, leaving 9 bases between. This CDR3 contains 15 residues. Germline lookup yields CDR1 SGHTA and CDR2 FQGNSA. The CDR3 loop is CASSSQRTTNEKLFF. The CDR3, as DNA: TGTGCCAGCAGCTCCCAGCGTACAACTAATGAAAAACTGTTTTTT.

V usage is TRBV6-4 and J usage is TRBJ2-1; tentatively, D is TRBD1 (6 bases). The CDR3 spans 16 residues. Germline CDR1 and CDR2: MRHNA and SNTAGT. The V end was cut by 6 bases, the J end by 4 bases, with 19 bases between. The CDR3 DNA sequence: TGTGCCAGCAGCCAAAGTTACCGACAGGTATACAATGAGCAGTTCTTC. As protein: CASSQSYRQVYNEQFF.